The 2 T cell receptor beta chains presented below share a single source sample, sequenced in a study of T-cell reconstitution after alpha-beta-depleted transplantation in children. Preparation of the TCRbeta library involved a method that used unique molecular identifiers. TCRdb independently ran MiXCR on the PCR reads; one entry per CDR3 protein. The sample has roughly 500,000 distinct CDR3 sequences; around 13% are singletons. Here the sequenced sample was PBMCs from the stem cell graft donor, taken from the stem cell graft. The receptor set was obtained from a human donor who donated a stem cell graft to a child with combined immunodeficiency.

This clonotype was seen many times. V is TRBV24-1 and J is TRBJ2-3; possibly TRBD1 for D (7 bases). Germline loops: CDR1 KGHDR, CDR2 SFDVKD. Trimming took 0 bases from V and 6 from J, leaving 12 bases between them. The CDR3 is 15 amino acids. CDR3 sequence (DNA): TGTGCCACCAGTGATTTGGGGCCAGGGGGGGATACGCAGTATTTT. Protein: CATSDLGPGGDTQYF.

The rearrangement uses TRBV18 and TRBJ1-1; tentatively, D is TRBD1 (5 bases). The CDR3 sequence is 16 residues long. V lost 2 bases and J 0 bases, leaving 13 bases between the germline ends. Per the germline V gene, CDR1 is KGHSH and CDR2 is LQKENI. CDR3 protein: CASSPFGSGVNTEAFF. The CDR3 region has the DNA TGTGCCAGCTCACCATTTGGTTCGGGGGTGAACACTGAAGCTTTCTTT. The full variable domain, rest sourced from reference TRBV18 and TRBJ1-1, is NAGVMQNPRHLVRRRGQEARLRCSPMKGHSHVYWYRQLPEEGLKFMVYLQKENIIDESGMPKERFSAEFPKEGPSILRIQQVVRGDSAAYFCASSPFGSGVNTEAFFGQGTRLTVV.